The next 12 T cell receptor beta chains were all read from a single sample in a study of T cells in Graves' hyperthyroidism and ophthalmopathy. Amplification targeted TCR beta CDR3 regions from RNA transcripts. The TCR CDR3 first-round RT-PCR relied on the HTBI primer set. TCRdb reprocessed the multiplex PCR reads with MiXCR, giving one entry per CDR3 protein. The sample comprises 700,000 to 850,000 distinct CDR3 sequences, about a third of which are singletons, and 30% to 40% rests with the top ten. The specimen sequenced was blood. These receptors all come from a woman between 40 and 55 years old with Graves' hyperthyroidism.

The table lists this clonotype with many counts. The genes are TRBV19 and TRBJ1-1, with 7 nucleotides matching TRBD1. V shed 3 bases, J shed 6 bases, and the junction held 10 bases outside the gene matches. CDR3 length equals 15 residues. The germline V gene encodes CDR1 LNHDA and CDR2 SQIVND (reference sequence). The CDR3 sequence: CASSMTLTGFSEAFF. CDR3 coding DNA: TGTGCCAGTAGTATGACGTTGACAGGGTTCTCTGAAGCTTTCTTT.

This clonotype has ten or more counts. The rearrangement uses TRBV19 and TRBJ1-5, with 7 bases lining up with TRBD1. Trimming took 4 bases from V and 1 from J; bases not matched to a gene: 4. This CDR3 contains 15 residues. Germline CDR1 is LNHDA and CDR2 is SQIVND (reference sequence). The CDR3 reads CASSTGGRSNQPQHF. The CDR3 region has the DNA TGTGCCAGTAGTACAGGGGGTAGGAGCAATCAGCCCCAGCATTTT.

V is TRBV9 and J is TRBJ2-5; TRBD2 matches at 8 bases. Germline CDR1 and CDR2: SGDLS and YYNGEE. V shed 0 bases, J shed 5 bases, and the junction held 15 bases outside the gene matches. This CDR3 comprises 18 residues. CDR3 coding DNA: TGTGCCAGCAGCGTAGAGGGGACGGGGGGGCCAAGTCAGGAGACCCAGTACTTC. Encoded protein: CASSVEGTGGPSQETQYF.

The sample holds a few counts of this clonotype. This chain uses TRBV6-5 with TRBJ1-1; D remains unclear. Germline values: CDR1 MNHEY, CDR2 SVGAGI. The CDR3 consists of 15 residues. V was pared by 0 bases and J by 4 bases, with 12 bases between. For the CDR3, the DNA is TGTGCCAGCAGTTACTCGGGGTCGTCTGGCACTGAAGCTTTCTTT. It translates to CASSYSGSSGTEAFF.

This clonotype was observed a handful of times. V is TRBV20-1 and J is TRBJ1-1; possibly TRBD1 for D (6 bases). The CDR3 is 12 residues long. Trimming took 6 bases from V and 6 from J, leaving 14 bases between them. The V gene's germline CDR1 is DFQATT and CDR2 SNEGSKA (reference sequence). Written as DNA, the CDR3 is TGCAGTGCCAGAACAGGGTACCCTGAAGCTTTCTTT. It is translated as CSARTGYPEAFF.

This chain connects TRBV19 to TRBJ2-2; D gene unclear. Germline V gene lookup returns CDR1 LNHDA and CDR2 SQIVND (reference sequence). The V end was cut by 6 bases, the J end by 4 bases, with 15 bases between. This CDR3 is built from 15 residues. CDR3 in amino acids: CASSKGLVVTGELFF. The CDR3 nucleotides read TGTGCCAGTAGCAAGGGTCTAGTAGTCACCGGGGAGCTGTTTTTT.

This clonotype came up many times. This chain connects TRBV7-2 to TRBJ1-5; D is undetermined. Germline CDR1 reads SGHTA; CDR2 reads FQGNSA. V was pared by 5 bases and J by 2 bases, with 13 bases between. The CDR3 contains 15 residues. CDR3 DNA sequence: TGTGCCAGCAGCACGGCCCCCCCGGGCAATCAGCCCCAGCATTTT. It is translated as CASSTAPPGNQPQHF.

This clonotype appeared a few times. The V gene is TRBV5-6, the J gene TRBJ1-2; no clear D. Germline lookup yields CDR1 SGHDT and CDR2 YYEEEE. Trimming took off 1 base at V and 10 bases at J, with 8 bases between the two ends. The CDR3 is 11 amino acids. CDR3 amino acids: CASSLMELYTF. CDR3 nucleotides: TGTGCCAGCAGCTTGATGGAACTCTACACCTTC.

This clonotype was seen only a few times. The chain joins TRBV20-1 to TRBJ1-6; 7 bases map to TRBD1. This CDR3 is 15 amino acids long. Per the germline V gene, CDR1 is DFQATT and CDR2 is SNEGSKA (reference sequence). V lost 3 bases, J lost 7 bases, and 9 bases stayed unmatched. This chain's CDR3 is CSASIPGQRNSPLHF. The CDR3 nucleotides are TGCAGTGCTAGCATTCCGGGACAGAGAAATTCACCCCTCCACTTT.

This clonotype showed up many times. The CDR3 nucleotides are TGTGCCAGCAGCGGACTAGCGGGAGTGGACACCGGGGAGCTGTTTTTT. Encoded protein: CASSGLAGVDTGELFF. The chain is built from TRBV2 and TRBJ2-2; 13 nucleotides agree with TRBD2. V lost 6 bases, J lost 3 bases, and 4 bases stayed unmatched. The CDR3 is 16 amino acids. Germline lookup yields CDR1 SNHLY and CDR2 FYNNEI.

At least ten counts were recorded for this clonotype. The gene calls are TRBV9 and TRBJ2-5, with D perhaps TRBD1 (5 bases). CDR3 length: 15 residues. The V end was cut by 0 bases, the J end by 3 bases, with 12 bases between. The germline V gene encodes CDR1 SGDLS and CDR2 YYNGEE. This CDR3 reads CASSVGATEKETQYF. In nucleotides, the CDR3 is TGTGCCAGCAGCGTAGGAGCGACAGAGAAAGAGACCCAGTACTTC.

This clonotype showed up just a few times. The genes are TRBV20-1 and TRBJ2-6, with TRBD2 identical over 7 bases. Germline V lookup: CDR1 DFQATT, CDR2 SNEGSKA (reference sequence). The CDR3 has 18 amino acids. V lost 3 bases to trimming and J lost 3 bases; unmatched junction nucleotides: 14. This CDR3 is CSASLGRGWGGGANVLTF. For the CDR3, the DNA is TGCAGTGCTAGCTTGGGGAGGGGATGGGGTGGTGGGGCCAACGTCCTGACTTTC.